The T cell receptor (beta chain) under discussion was sequenced for a study of cytomegalovirus exposure and HLA in healthy donors. The study ran its PCR with 60 Vbeta and 13 Jbeta primers. Clones were sequenced by immunoSEQ multiplex PCR, and TCRdb holds only the in-frame ones, with some missing. The sample lists 110,000 or so clones; 75% to 90% were seen once. With 5 bases removed from V and 2 bases from J, the gap between germline ends came to 19 bases. The V gene's germline CDR1 is SGHVS and CDR2 FQNEAQ. This CDR3 region has 16 residues. General study findings and limits: Being productive about 87% or about 30% of the time was typical of most TCR beta V segments in an earlier analysis.

With regard to this clone: Its antigen remains unknown.

This sequence was found in a man aged 30 to 45 in good health and CMV-seropositive. The chain joins TRBV7-8 to TRBJ2-7; D remains unclear. The specimen was PBMCs. Here the CDR3 reads CASSHTRVGHPYEQYF. The CDR3, as DNA: TGTGCCAGCAGCCACACCCGAGTTGGGCATCCCTACGAGCAGTACTTC. The full variable domain, with the rest looked up from reference TRBV7-8 and TRBJ2-7, is GAGVSQSPRYKVAKRGQDVALRCDPISGHVSLFWYQQALGQGPEFLTYFQNEAQLDKSGLPSDRFFAERPEGSVSTLKIQRTQQEDSAVYLCASSHTRVGHPYEQYFGPGTRLTVT.